This T cell receptor (beta chain) was profiled in a study of vaccination and CD4 T cells after COVID-19. The wider study: At a median approximately 100 days (range 35 to 161) after diagnosis, post-COVID samples were drawn.

The CDR3 covers 17 residues. Trimming took 10 bases from V and 2 from J; bases not matched to a gene: 10. In germline, CDR1 is MNHEY, CDR2 SVGEGT. Comment on this clonotype: The antigen is not known.

Cultured CD4+ T-cell DNA underwent Oncomine TCR Beta short-read sequencing. TCRdb reprocessed the PCR reads via MiXCR and lists one record per CDR3 protein. The sample has 15,000 to 20,000 distinct CDR3 sequences; 65% to 80% are singletons. The treatment: roughly 11-day PBMC culture with coronavirus spike peptide pools or control peptides (ViraFEST assay). The chain has TRBV6-2 or TRBV6-3 and TRBJ2-3; 15 bases align to TRBD2. Sequencing used CD4+ T cells from blood, cultured in vitro. This TCR came from a human donor who had recovered from COVID-19. CDR3 region: CATNSRTSGRVTDTQYF. DNA of the CDR3: TGTGCCACCAACTCACGGACTAGCGGGAGGGTCACAGATACGCAGTATTTT.